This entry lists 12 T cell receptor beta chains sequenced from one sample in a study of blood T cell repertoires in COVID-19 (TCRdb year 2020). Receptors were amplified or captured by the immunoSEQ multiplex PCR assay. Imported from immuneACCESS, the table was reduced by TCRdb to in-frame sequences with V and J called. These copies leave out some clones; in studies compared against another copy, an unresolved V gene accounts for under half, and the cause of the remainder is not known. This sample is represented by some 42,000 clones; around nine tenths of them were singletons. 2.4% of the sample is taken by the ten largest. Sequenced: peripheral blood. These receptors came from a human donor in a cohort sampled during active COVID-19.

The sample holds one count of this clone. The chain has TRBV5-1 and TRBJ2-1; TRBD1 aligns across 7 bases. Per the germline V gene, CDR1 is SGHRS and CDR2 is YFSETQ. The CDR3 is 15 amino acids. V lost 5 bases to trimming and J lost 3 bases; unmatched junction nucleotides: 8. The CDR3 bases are TGCGCCAGCAGGTCCGGGACAGTTCTCTACAATGAGCAGTTCTTC. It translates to CASRSGTVLYNEQFF.

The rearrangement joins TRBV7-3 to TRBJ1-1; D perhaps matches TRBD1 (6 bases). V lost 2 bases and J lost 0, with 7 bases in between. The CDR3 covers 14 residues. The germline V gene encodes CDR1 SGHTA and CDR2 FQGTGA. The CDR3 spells CASSLGGMNTEAFF. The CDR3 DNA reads TGTGCCAGCAGCTTAGGGGGCATGAACACTGAAGCTTTCTTT.

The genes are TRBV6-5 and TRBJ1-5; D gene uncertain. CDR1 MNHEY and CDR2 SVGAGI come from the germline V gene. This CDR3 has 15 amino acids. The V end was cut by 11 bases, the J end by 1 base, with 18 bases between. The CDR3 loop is CASHRGAASNQPQHF. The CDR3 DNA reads TGTGCCTCTCACCGGGGTGCGGCGAGCAATCAGCCCCAGCATTTT.

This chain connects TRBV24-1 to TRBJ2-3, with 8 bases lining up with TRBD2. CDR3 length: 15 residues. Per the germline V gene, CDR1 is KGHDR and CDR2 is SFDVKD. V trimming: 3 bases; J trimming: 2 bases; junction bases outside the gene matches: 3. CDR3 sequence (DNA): TGTGCCACCAGTGATGACGGGGGGGACACAGATACGCAGTATTTT. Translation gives CATSDDGGDTDTQYF.

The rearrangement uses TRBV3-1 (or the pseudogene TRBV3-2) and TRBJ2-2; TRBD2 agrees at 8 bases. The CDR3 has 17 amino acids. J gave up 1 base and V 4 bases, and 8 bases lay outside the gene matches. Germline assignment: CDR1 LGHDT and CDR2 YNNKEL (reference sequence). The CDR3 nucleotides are TGTGCCAGCAGCCCGGAGGTCGCGGGGGGGAACACCGGGGAGCTGTTTTTT. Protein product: CASSPEVAGGNTGELFF.

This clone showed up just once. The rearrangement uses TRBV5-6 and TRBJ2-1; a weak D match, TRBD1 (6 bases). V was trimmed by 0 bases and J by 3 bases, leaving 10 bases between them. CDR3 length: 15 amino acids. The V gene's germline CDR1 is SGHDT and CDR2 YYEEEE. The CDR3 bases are TGTGCCAGCAGCTTGGGGGACATTAACTACAATGAGCAGTTCTTC. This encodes CASSLGDINYNEQFF.

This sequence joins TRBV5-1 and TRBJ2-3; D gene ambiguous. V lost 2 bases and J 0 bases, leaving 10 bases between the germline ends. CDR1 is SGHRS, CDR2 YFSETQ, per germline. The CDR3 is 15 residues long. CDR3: CASSFQHQSTDTQYF. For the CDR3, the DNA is TGCGCCAGCAGCTTCCAACACCAGAGCACAGATACGCAGTATTTT.

CDR3 residues: CASSLGQPDSGNTIYF. DNA of the CDR3: TGTGCCAGCTCACTGGGACAGCCCGACTCTGGAAACACCATATATTTT. The V call is TRBV18, the J call TRBJ1-3; 7 nucleotides align to TRBD1. Trimming took 4 bases from V and 0 from J; bases not matched to a gene: 6. This CDR3 comprises 16 residues. Germline V lookup: CDR1 KGHSH, CDR2 LQKENI.

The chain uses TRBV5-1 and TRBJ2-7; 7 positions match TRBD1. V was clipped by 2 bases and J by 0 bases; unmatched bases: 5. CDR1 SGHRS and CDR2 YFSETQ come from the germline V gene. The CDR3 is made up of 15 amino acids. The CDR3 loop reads CASSFGTVNSYEQYF. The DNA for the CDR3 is TGCGCCAGCAGCTTCGGGACAGTAAACTCCTACGAGCAGTACTTC.

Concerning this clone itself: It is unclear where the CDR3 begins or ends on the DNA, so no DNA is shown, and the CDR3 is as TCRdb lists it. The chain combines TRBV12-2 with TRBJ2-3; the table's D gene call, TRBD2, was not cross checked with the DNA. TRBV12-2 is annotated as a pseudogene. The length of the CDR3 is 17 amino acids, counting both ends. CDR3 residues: CASLVGRGAEVTDTQYF.

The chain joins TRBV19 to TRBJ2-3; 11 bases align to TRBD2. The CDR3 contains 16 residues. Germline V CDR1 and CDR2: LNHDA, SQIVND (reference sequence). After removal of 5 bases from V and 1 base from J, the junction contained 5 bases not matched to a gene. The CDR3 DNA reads TGTGCCAGTAGTTCCCTGACTAGCGGGGGCACAGATACGCAGTATTTT. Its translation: CASSSLTSGGTDTQYF.

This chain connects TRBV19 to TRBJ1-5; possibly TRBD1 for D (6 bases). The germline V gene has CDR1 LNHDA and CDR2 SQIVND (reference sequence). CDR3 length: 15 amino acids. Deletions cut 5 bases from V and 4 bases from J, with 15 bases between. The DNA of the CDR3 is TGTGCCAGTAGTTCAGGAGGGGGGGGGAATCAGCCCCAGCATTTT. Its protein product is CASSSGGGGNQPQHF.